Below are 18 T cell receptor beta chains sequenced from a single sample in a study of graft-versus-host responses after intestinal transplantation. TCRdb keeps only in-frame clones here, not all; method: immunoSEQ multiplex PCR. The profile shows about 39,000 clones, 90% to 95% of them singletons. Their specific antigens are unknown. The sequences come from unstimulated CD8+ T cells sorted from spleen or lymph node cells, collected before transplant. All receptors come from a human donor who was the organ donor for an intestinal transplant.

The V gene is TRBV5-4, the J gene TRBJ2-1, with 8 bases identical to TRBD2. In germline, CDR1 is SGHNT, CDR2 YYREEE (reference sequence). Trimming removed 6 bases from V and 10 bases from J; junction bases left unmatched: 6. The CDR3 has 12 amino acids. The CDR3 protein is CASKDGGAEQFF. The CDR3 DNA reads TGTGCCAGCAAGGACGGGGGGGCCGAGCAGTTCTTC.

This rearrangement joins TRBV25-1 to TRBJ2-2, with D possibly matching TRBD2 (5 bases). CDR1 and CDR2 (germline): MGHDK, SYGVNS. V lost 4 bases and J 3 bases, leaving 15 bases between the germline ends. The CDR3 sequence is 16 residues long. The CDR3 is CASSGESSADTGELFF. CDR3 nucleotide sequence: TGTGCCAGCAGTGGGGAATCCTCAGCGGACACCGGGGAGCTGTTTTTT.

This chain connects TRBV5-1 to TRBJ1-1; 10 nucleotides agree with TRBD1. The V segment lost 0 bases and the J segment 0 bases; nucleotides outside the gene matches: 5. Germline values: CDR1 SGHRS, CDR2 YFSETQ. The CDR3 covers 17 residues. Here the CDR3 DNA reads TGCGCCAGCAGCTTGGGGACAGGGGGACCTTTGAACACTGAAGCTTTCTTT. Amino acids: CASSLGTGGPLNTEAFF.

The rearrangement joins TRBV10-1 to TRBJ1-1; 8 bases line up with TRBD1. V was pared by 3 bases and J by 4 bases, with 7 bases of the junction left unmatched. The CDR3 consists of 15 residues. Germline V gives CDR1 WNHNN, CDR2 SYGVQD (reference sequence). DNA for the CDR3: TGCGCCAGCAGTGACCTGGACAGGGAGGGCACTGAAGCTTTCTTT. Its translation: CASSDLDREGTEAFF.

CDR3 sequence reads: CASSPGGSRTDTQYF. In nucleotides, the CDR3 is TGTGCCAGCAGCCCCGGCGGGTCGCGCACAGATACGCAGTATTTT. This rearrangement joins TRBV11-3 to TRBJ2-3; perhaps TRBD2 as D (5 bases). The germline V gene has CDR1 SGHNT and CDR2 YENEEA. V was cut by 5 bases and J by 1 base, with 13 bases left in between. CDR3 length equals 15 residues.

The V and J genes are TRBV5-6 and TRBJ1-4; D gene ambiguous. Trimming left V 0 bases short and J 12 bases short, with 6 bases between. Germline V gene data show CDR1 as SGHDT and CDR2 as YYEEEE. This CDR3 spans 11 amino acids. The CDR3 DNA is TGTGCCAGCAGCTTGGCCGGAGAACTGTTTTTT. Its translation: CASSLAGELFF.

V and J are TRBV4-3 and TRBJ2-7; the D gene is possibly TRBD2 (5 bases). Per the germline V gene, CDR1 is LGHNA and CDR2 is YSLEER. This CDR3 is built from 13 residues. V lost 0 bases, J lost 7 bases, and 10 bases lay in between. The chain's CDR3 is CASSQDRGYEQYF. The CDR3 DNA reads TGCGCCAGCAGCCAAGATCGGGGTTATGAGCAGTACTTC.

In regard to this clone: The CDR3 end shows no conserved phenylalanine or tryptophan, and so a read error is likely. CDR3 coding DNA: TGTGCCAGCAGTCACCTCCCCCCGGCAGGGGCAGGGCAGCCCCAGCATTGT. Translated, it gives CASSHLPPAGAGQPQHC. The genes are TRBV28 and TRBJ1-5; D is possibly TRBD1 (6 bases). Looked up from germline, CDR1 is MDHEN and CDR2 is SYDVKM. CDR3 length equals 17 residues. V lost 5 bases, J lost 7 bases, and 24 bases lay in between.

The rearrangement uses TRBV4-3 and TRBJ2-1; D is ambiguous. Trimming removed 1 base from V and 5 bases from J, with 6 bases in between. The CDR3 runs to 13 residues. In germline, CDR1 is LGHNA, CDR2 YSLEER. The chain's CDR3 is CASSQVTDNEQFF. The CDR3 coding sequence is TGCGCCAGCAGCCAAGTAACAGACAATGAGCAGTTCTTC.

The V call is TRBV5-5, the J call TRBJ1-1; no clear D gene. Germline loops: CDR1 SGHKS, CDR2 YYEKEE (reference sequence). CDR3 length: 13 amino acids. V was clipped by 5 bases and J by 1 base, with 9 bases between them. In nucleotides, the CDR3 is TGTGCCAGCAGGACGGGTCAGAACACTGAAGCTTTCTTT. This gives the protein CASRTGQNTEAFF.

The CDR3 region is CAISESGGQETQYF. CDR3 sequence (DNA): TGTGCCATCAGTGAGTCGGGCGGCCAAGAGACCCAGTACTTC. The V gene is TRBV10-3, the J gene TRBJ2-5, with unresolved D. V lost 0 bases, J lost 1 base, and 6 bases lay in between. Germline V gene sequence: CDR1 ENHRY, CDR2 SYGVKD. The length of the CDR3 is 14 residues.

The chain's CDR3 is CASSPPWGMENNEQFF. The CDR3 nucleotides are TGTGCCAGCAGCCCTCCATGGGGGATGGAAAACAATGAGCAGTTCTTC. The chain is built from TRBV7-9 and TRBJ2-1, with D possibly being TRBD1 or TRBD2 (5 bases each). V lost 5 bases to trimming and J lost 5 bases, with 19 bases between them. The V gene's germline CDR1 is SEHNR and CDR2 FQNEAQ (reference sequence). The CDR3 is 16 amino acids.

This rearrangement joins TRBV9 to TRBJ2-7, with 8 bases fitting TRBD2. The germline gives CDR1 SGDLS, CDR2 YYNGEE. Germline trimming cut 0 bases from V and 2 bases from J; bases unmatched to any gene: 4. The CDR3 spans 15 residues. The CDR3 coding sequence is TGTGCCAGCAGCGTAGGGTCGGGGGGGCCCTACGAGCAGTACTTC. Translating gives CASSVGSGGPYEQYF. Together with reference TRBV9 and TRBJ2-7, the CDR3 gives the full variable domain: DSGVTQTPKHLITATGQRVTLRCSPRSGDLSVYWYQQSLDQGLQFLIQYYNGEERAKGNILERFSAQQFPDLHSELNLSSLELGDSALYFCASSVGSGGPYEQYFGPGTRLTVT.

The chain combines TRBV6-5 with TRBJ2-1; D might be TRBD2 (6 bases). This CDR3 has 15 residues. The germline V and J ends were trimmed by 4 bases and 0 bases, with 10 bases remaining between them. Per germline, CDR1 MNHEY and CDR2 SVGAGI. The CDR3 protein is CASSLRGGSYNEQFF. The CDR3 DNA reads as TGTGCCAGCAGTTTGAGGGGAGGCTCCTACAATGAGCAGTTCTTC.

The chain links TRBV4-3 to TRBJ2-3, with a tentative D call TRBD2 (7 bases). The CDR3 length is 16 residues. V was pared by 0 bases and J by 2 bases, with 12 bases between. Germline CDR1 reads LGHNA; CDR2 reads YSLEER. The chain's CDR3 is CASSQDSAGATDTQYF. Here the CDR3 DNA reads TGCGCCAGCAGCCAAGATAGCGCGGGGGCCACAGATACGCAGTATTTT.

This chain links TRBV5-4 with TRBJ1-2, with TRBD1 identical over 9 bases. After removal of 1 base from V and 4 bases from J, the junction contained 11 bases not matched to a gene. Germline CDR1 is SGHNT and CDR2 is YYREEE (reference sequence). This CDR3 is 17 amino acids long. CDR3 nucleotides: TGTGCCAGCAGCTTGAGGACAGGGGATTTTGTGGTCTATGGCTACACCTTC. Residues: CASSLRTGDFVVYGYTF.

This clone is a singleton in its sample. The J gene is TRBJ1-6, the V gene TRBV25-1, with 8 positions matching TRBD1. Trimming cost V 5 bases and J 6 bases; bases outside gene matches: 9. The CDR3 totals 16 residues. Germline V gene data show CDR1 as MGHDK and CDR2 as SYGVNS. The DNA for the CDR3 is TGTGCCAGCAGTCCGGGACAGGAATACTTTAATTCACCCCTCCACTTT. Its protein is CASSPGQEYFNSPLHF. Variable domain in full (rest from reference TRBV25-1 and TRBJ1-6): EADIYQTPRYLVIGTGKKITLECSQTMGHDKMYWYQQDPGMELHLIHYSYGVNSTEKGDLSSESTVSRIRTEHFPLTLESARPSHTSQYLCASSPGQEYFNSPLHFGNGTRLTVT.

The CDR3: CASSEGLAGNYEQYF. DNA of the CDR3: TGTGCCAGCAGTGAAGGTCTTGCAGGAAACTACGAGCAGTACTTC. The chain employs TRBV6-1 and TRBJ2-7; no clear D. The CDR3 has 15 amino acids. The V end lost 1 base, the J end lost 3 bases, and 13 bases lay between the germline ends. The V gene's germline CDR1 is MNHNS and CDR2 SASEGT.